This record concerns one T cell receptor beta chain sequence. Antigen: not known. The sample comes from a study of cytomegalovirus exposure and HLA in healthy donors. Findings and limits, study-wide: Analysis was carried out at a later point, and it linked a missense DCLRE1C variant to TCR beta V- and J-gene trimming.

CDR1 is MNHNY and CDR2 is SVGAGI in the germline V gene (reference sequence). The CDR3 is made up of 16 amino acids. The V segment lost 0 bases and the J segment 4 bases; nucleotides outside the gene matches: 5. The PCR used 60 Vbeta and 13 Jbeta primers. Libraries were prepared by immunoSEQ multiplex PCR; TCRdb keeps only in-frame clonotypes and omits some of them. This table holds over 80,000 clones, 60% to 80% found once. The rearrangement uses TRBV6-6 and TRBJ1-2; 10 positions agree with TRBD1. The clonotype originates from a female donor in good health and CMV-seronegative. The sample was PBMCs. This CDR3 is CASSYSDRGQGYGYTF. In DNA, the CDR3 is TGTGCCAGCAGTTACTCCGACAGGGGGCAAGGCTATGGCTACACCTTC.